These 20 T cell receptor beta chains were sequenced from one sample in a study of molecular identifiers for immune sequencing clone quantification. TCRdb independently ran MiXCR on the PCR reads; one entry per CDR3 protein. This repertoire shows 65,000 or so distinct CDR3 sequences, roughly 18% found once; its top ten account for approximately 1.5%. Sequencing was done on a sample of naive CD8+ T cells from blood, with Jurkat cell RNA spiked in. As to subset: FACS-sorted CD8+CD4-CCR7+CD45RA+ naive T cells. These TCRs come from a human donor in good health. Some libraries in this study had Jurkat cell RNA spiked in.

This clonotype was picked up many times. The chain joins TRBV2 to TRBJ1-5, with D possibly TRBD1 on 5 matching bases. Trimming removed 3 bases at V and 0 bases at J, with 18 bases between. Germline values: CDR1 SNHLY, CDR2 FYNNEI. The CDR3 loop spans 18 amino acids. CDR3 sequence (DNA): TGTGCCAGCAGTGAGGGGGACTCTCCACGTTATAGCAATCAGCCCCAGCATTTT. Translated, it gives CASSEGDSPRYSNQPQHF.

This clonotype was observed many times. The rearrangement links TRBV9 to TRBJ1-6; D possibly corresponds to TRBD1 (5 bases). The CDR3 is 14 amino acids. The V end lost 0 bases, the J end lost 8 bases, and 9 bases lay between the germline ends. From germline, CDR1 is SGDLS and CDR2 YYNGEE. CDR3 in amino acids: CASSVVWDDSPLHF. Written as DNA, the CDR3 is TGTGCCAGCAGCGTAGTATGGGACGATTCACCCCTCCACTTT. The full variable domain, completed using reference TRBV9 and TRBJ1-6, is DSGVTQTPKHLITATGQRVTLRCSPRSGDLSVYWYQQSLDQGLQFLIQYYNGEERAKGNILERFSAQQFPDLHSELNLSSLELGDSALYFCASSVVWDDSPLHFGNGTRLTVT.

This clonotype showed up many times. The chain is built from TRBV2 and TRBJ2-3; TRBD2 matches 16 bases. From germline, CDR1 is SNHLY and CDR2 FYNNEI. This CDR3 spans 17 amino acids. With 8 bases clipped from V and 4 bases from J, the junction kept 9 bases outside the gene matches. The CDR3: CASQGTSGRAQADTQYF. CDR3 bases: TGTGCCAGCCAGGGGACTAGCGGGAGGGCCCAAGCAGATACGCAGTATTTT. Drawing the rest from reference TRBV2 and TRBJ2-3, the complete variable domain is EPEVTQTPSHQVTQMGQEVILRCVPISNHLYFYWYRQILGQKVEFLVSFYNNEISEKSEIFDDQFSVERPDGSNFTLKIRSTKLEDSAMYFCASQGTSGRAQADTQYFGPGTRLTVL.

There are many counts of this clonotype. The J gene is TRBJ2-2, the V gene TRBV6-5; D is undetermined. The CDR3 length is 16 residues. Germline V CDR1 and CDR2: MNHEY, SVGAGI. Trimming removed 4 bases at V and 1 base at J, with 13 bases between. The CDR3, as DNA: TGTGCCAGCAGTTCCTGGACGGATGAGAACACCGGGGAGCTGTTTTTT. Protein: CASSSWTDENTGELFF.

The CDR3 sequence: CATSERRGEQYF. The CDR3 DNA sequence: TGTGCCACCAGTGAACGTCGGGGGGAGCAGTACTTC. The rearrangement joins TRBV24-1 to TRBJ2-7, with D perhaps matching TRBD2 (6 bases). Germline values: CDR1 KGHDR, CDR2 SFDVKD. Trimming cost V 4 bases and J 7 bases, with 10 bases left between them. The CDR3 is made up of 12 amino acids.

V is TRBV14 and J is TRBJ2-7, with 9 bases aligning to TRBD1. V was pared by 3 bases and J by 2 bases, with 8 bases of the junction left unmatched. The CDR3 spans 16 residues. Germline CDR1 is SGHDN and CDR2 is FVKESK. In DNA form, the CDR3 reads TGTGCCAGCAGCCACGGGCCCGGGACAGGGCCCTACGAGCAGTACTTC. Translating it yields CASSHGPGTGPYEQYF. Supplemented by reference TRBV14 and TRBJ2-7, the full variable domain reads EAGVTQFPSHSVIEKGQTVTLRCDPISGHDNLYWYRRVMGKEIKFLLHFVKESKQDESGMPNNRFLAERTGGTYSTLKVQPAELEDSGVYFCASSHGPGTGPYEQYFGPGTRLTVT.

This clonotype came up many times. This chain links TRBV6-5 with TRBJ2-5; D is possibly TRBD2 (6 bases). This CDR3 spans 20 amino acids. Between the trimmed V and J ends, which lost 3 bases and 3 bases, there was a span of 29 bases. Germline loops: CDR1 MNHEY, CDR2 SVGAGI. The CDR3 DNA reads TGTGCCAGCAGTTATACCCCCCCAGGTGTCATTTTCGGGGGAAAAGAGACCCAGTACTTC. It is translated as CASSYTPPGVIFGGKETQYF.

This clonotype came up many times. The V and J genes are TRBV19 and TRBJ1-1; D is possibly TRBD1 (5 bases). This CDR3 has 13 amino acids. Trimming took 6 bases from V and 4 from J, leaving 12 bases between them. CDR1 is LNHDA, CDR2 SQIVND, per germline (reference sequence). CDR3 nucleotides: TGTGCCAGTAGCGTAACTGGGGGCACTGAAGCTTTCTTT. Translated, it gives CASSVTGGTEAFF.

This clonotype was found many times. The CDR3 region has the DNA TGTGCCAGCAGCTCACCGGGACAGCGCTACGAGCAGTACTTC. Protein sequence: CASSSPGQRYEQYF. This rearrangement joins TRBV11-3 to TRBJ2-7; TRBD1 matches 7 bases. The V gene end was trimmed by 4 bases and the J gene end by 3 bases; junction bases not matched to a gene: 6. Germline V gives CDR1 SGHNT, CDR2 YENEEA. CDR3 size: 14 residues.

This clonotype was counted at least ten times. The V call is TRBV20-1, the J call TRBJ2-2, with D unresolved. V shed 6 bases and J shed 2 bases, with 10 bases lying between them. Germline CDR1 DFQATT, CDR2 SNEGSKA (reference sequence). CDR3 size: 13 residues. The CDR3 DNA follows: TGCAGTGCGCCCGTACAAAACACCGGGGAGCTGTTTTTT. Translated, it gives CSAPVQNTGELFF.

Worth noting for this clonotype: A read error may be the cause here, since a much bigger clone is one base away. Here the CDR3 omits its conserved ending phenylalanine or tryptophan, so a read error is the likely source. The J gene is TRBJ2-1, the V gene TRBV7-9; D is unresolved. This CDR3 has 13 amino acids. Germline lookup yields CDR1 SEHNR and CDR2 FQNEAQ (reference sequence). Trimming left V 4 bases short and J 8 bases short, with 12 bases between. The CDR3 coding sequence is TGTGCCAGCAGCTCGCCCTCCTTGGATGAGCAGTTCCTC. It is translated as CASSSPSLDEQFL.

The CDR3 nucleotides read TGTGCCAGCAGTTTTACCCTCGGCCTTGGACTAGCGGAAGCCAAAAACATTCAGTACTTC. Encoded protein: CASSFTLGLGLAEAKNIQYF. This chain connects TRBV6-6 to TRBJ2-4; 10 bases map to TRBD2. V trimming: 4 bases; J trimming: 0 bases; junction bases outside the gene matches: 15. Germline V gives CDR1 MNHNY, CDR2 SVGAGI (reference sequence). This CDR3 region has 20 residues.

At least ten counts were recorded for this clonotype. The chain couples TRBV7-8 to TRBJ2-4; the match to TRBD2 covers 7 bases. The CDR3 contains 17 residues. The junction had 16 bases not matched to a gene; V was cut back by 11 bases and J by 0 bases. Germline-derived CDR1 and CDR2 are SGHVS and FQNEAQ. The CDR3 sequence is CAVPLREGVGAKNIQYF. The CDR3 DNA is TGTGCCGTACCTCTCAGGGAGGGTGTCGGAGCCAAAAACATTCAGTACTTC. The full variable domain, in which reference TRBV7-8 and TRBJ2-4 provide the parts outside the CDR3, is GAGVSQSPRYKVAKRGQDVALRCDPISGHVSLFWYQQALGQGPEFLTYFQNEAQLDKSGLPSDRFFAERPEGSVSTLKIQRTQQEDSAVYLCAVPLREGVGAKNIQYFGAGTRLSVL.

This clonotype was detected only a few times. The chain couples TRBV12-5 to TRBJ2-1, with 10 bases fitting TRBD2. This CDR3 is 18 amino acids long. Germline CDR1 LGHNT, CDR2 FRNRAP. V was clipped by 1 base and J by 8 bases; unmatched bases: 14. This chain's CDR3 is CASGLAQLAGRVPDEQFF. The CDR3 DNA is TGTGCTAGTGGTTTGGCCCAACTAGCGGGAAGAGTTCCGGATGAGCAGTTCTTC.

The sample holds many counts of this clonotype. V usage is TRBV2 and J usage is TRBJ2-1; D perhaps matches TRBD2 (6 bases). The germline V and J ends were trimmed by 2 bases and 4 bases, with 18 bases remaining between them. Germline loops: CDR1 SNHLY, CDR2 FYNNEI. This CDR3 region has 17 residues. CDR3 in DNA: TGTGCCAGCAGTGAATTCGGGTACGGGAGTTCTTACAATGAGCAGTTCTTC. Translation gives CASSEFGYGSSYNEQFF.

This clonotype was observed at least ten times. The rearrangement links TRBV12-3 or TRBV12-4 to TRBJ2-3; D is possibly TRBD1 (5 bases). Deletions cut 2 bases from V and 2 bases from J, with 8 bases between. The CDR3 consists of 14 residues. The DNA of the CDR3 is TGTGCCAGCAGTTTAACAGGATCCACAGATACGCAGTATTTT. Protein product: CASSLTGSTDTQYF.

This clonotype was seen many times. The chain links TRBV28 to TRBJ2-4; unclear D gene. The V end was cut by 1 base, the J end by 4 bases, with 11 bases between. Germline CDR1 and CDR2: MDHEN and SYDVKM. CDR3 size: 15 residues. The CDR3 DNA is TGTGCCAGCAGTTTATACAGTCCAGGAAAAAACATTCAGTACTTC. Protein: CASSLYSPGKNIQYF.

In regard to this clonotype: A much bigger clone sits one base away, suggesting this may be a read error. The genes are TRBV5-1 and TRBJ2-1; 14 bases are shared with TRBD2. The CDR3 runs 18 residues. Germline-derived CDR1 and CDR2 are SGHRS and YFSETQ. CDR3 in DNA: TGCGCCGGCAGCTTGGCAGGGACTAGCGGGAGTAGGTACAATGAGCAGTTCTTC. This codes for CAGSLAGTSGSRYNEQFF.

In regard to this clonotype: A clone one base away is much larger, so this may be a read error. The V call is TRBV9, the J call TRBJ2-1, with D maybe TRBD2 (6 bases). This CDR3 has 15 amino acids. The germline CDR1 and CDR2 sequences are SGDLS and YYNGEE. The DNA for the CDR3 is TGTGCCAGCAGCCTAAGCTCACTAGCCGACAATGAGCAGATCTTC. Its translation is CASSLSSLADNEQIF.

This clonotype occurred many times. This chain links TRBV6-2 or TRBV6-3 with TRBJ2-5, with 10 bases aligning to TRBD2. V lost 4 bases to trimming and J lost 1 base; unmatched junction nucleotides: 6. The CDR3 has 16 residues. Germline CDR1 MNHEY, CDR2 SVGEGT. The CDR3 region has the DNA TGTGCCAGCAGTTTACCGGGACTAGCGAGCCAAGAGACCCAGTACTTC. This translates into CASSLPGLASQETQYF.